This T cell receptor (beta chain) comes out of a study of CD8+ T cells in alopecia areata. Study-level information: Treated individuals took tofacitinib by mouth, 5 to 10 mg twice daily. Affected scalp percentage determined the severity score of treated patients. Study results and limitations: Many expanded lesional clones remained in scalp and blood on tofacitinib. More clonal than normal scalp was lesional scalp, particularly alopecia totalis/universalis.

As to this clone: The target antigen is unknown.

Once RNA had been extracted, it was reverse transcribed into cDNA to act as the sequencing template. The data were produced by immunoSEQ multiplex PCR, yet TCRdb's version contains in-frame clones alone and is incomplete. This table has roughly 73,000 clones, 29% appearing once. Trimming stripped 2 bases from V and 4 bases from J, with 9 bases between. Germline loops: CDR1 MNHEY, CDR2 SMNVEV (reference sequence). The CDR3 sequence is 14 residues long. This sample's treatment: oral pan-JAK inhibitor, 5-10 mg twice daily. This clonotype was sampled from a human donor with alopecia areata. This rearrangement joins TRBV27 to TRBJ2-1, with D unresolved. Material: CD8+ T cells sorted from blood, obtained at week 4, from a patient treated with tofacitinib. The CDR3: CASSLRLGYNEQFF. CDR3 coding DNA: TGTGCCAGCAGTTTACGTTTGGGGTACAATGAGCAGTTCTTC.